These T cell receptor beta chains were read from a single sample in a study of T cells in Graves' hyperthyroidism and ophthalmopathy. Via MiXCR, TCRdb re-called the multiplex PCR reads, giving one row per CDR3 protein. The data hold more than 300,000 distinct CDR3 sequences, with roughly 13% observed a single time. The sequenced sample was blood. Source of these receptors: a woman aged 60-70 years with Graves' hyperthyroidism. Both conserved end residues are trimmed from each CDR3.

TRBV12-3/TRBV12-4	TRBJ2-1	ASSLDTWTGYNEQF
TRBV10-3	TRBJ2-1	AISAGLRYNEQF
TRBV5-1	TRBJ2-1	ASSPRVASGVYNEQF
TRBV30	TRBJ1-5	AWSDTGVWPQH
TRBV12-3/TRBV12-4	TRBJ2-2	ASNPNGGSTGELF
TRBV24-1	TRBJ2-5	ATSDLQTGRQETQY
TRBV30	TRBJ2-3	AWSRAGGGTDTQY
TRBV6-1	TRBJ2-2	ASTRSLTNTGELF
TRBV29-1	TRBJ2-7	SVRTMLGQGCEQY
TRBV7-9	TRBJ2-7	ASSPKGQNEQY
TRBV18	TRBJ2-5	ASSPPLETQY
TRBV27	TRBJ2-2	ASNKFAGTGANTGELF
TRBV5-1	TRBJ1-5	ASSLAWGQPQH
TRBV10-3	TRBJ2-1	ATRDNYNEQF
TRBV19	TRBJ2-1	ASRDGPGLSGQF
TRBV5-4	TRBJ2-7	ASSFRGTAYEQY
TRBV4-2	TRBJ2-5	ASSQSGAGGEETQY
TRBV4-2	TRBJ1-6	ASSQVSQGASPLH
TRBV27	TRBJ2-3	ASSRGDYRADTQY
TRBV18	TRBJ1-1	ASSPSRLKNTEAF
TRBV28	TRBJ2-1	AAASYNEQF
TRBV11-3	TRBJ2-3	ASSFLAGAADTQY
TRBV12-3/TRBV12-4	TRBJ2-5	ASSLETAGRGQETQY
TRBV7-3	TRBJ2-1	ASSRSGRAHNEQF
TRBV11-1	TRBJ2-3	ASSLRPMSTDTQY
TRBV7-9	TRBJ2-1	ASSHSGVNEQF
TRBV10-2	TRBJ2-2	ASRGGDTGELF
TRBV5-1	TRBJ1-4	ASSPNGDLDEKLF
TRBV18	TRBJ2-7	ASSPRTTSSHEQY
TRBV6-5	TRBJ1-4	ASSYPRSGGTNEKLF
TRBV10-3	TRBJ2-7	AISPGLADSYEQY